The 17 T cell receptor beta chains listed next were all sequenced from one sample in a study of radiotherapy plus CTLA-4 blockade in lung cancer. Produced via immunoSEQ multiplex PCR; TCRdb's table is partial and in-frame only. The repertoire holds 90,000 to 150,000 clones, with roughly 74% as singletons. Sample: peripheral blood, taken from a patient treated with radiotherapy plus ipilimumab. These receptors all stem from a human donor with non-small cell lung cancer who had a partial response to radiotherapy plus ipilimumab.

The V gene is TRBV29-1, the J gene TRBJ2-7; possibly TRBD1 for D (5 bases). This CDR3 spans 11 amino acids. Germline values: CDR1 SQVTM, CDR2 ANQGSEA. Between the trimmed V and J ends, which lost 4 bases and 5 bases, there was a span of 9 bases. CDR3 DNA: TGCAGCGTTGGGGAAGGGGACGAGCAGTACTTC. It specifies CSVGEGDEQYF.

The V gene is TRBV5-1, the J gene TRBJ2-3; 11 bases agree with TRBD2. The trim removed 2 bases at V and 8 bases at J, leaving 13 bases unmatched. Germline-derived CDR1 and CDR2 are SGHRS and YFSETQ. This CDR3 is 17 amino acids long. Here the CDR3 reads CASSFTTSGSGGGTQYF. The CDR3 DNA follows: TGCGCCAGCAGCTTCACAACTAGCGGGAGCGGCGGGGGTACGCAGTATTTT.

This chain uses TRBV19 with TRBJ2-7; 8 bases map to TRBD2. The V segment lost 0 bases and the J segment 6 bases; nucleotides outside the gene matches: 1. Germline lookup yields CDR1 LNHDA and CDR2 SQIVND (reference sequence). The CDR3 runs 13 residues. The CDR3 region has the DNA TGTGCCAGTAGTATAGACGGGAGGGCCGAGCAGTACGTC. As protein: CASSIDGRAEQYV.

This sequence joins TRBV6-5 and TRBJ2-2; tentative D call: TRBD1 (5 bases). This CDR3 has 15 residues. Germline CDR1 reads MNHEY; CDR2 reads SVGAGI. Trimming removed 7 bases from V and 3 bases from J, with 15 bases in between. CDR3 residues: CASNYGDRDTGELFF. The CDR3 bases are TGTGCCAGCAATTATGGCGACAGAGACACCGGGGAGCTGTTTTTT.

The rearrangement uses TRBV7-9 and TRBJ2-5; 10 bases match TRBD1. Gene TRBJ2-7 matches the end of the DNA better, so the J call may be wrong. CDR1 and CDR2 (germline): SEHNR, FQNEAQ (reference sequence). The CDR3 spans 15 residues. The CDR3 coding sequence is TGTGCCAGCAGCCGGGACAGGGGAAATTTCTACGAGCAGTACTTC. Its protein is CASSRDRGNFYEQYF.

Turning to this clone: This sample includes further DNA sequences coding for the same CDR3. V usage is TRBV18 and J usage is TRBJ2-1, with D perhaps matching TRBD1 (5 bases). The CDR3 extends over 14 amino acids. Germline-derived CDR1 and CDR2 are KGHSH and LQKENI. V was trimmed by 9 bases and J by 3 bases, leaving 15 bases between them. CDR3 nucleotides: TGTGCCAGTATAGCACCGGACAACTACAATGAGCAGTTCTTC. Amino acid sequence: CASIAPDNYNEQFF.

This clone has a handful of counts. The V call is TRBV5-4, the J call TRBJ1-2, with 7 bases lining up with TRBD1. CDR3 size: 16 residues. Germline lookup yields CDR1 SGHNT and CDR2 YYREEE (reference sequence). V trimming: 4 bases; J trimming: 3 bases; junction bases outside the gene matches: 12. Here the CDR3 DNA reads TGTGCCAGCAGCCCATCCGACAGGGAAGGATACTATGGCTACACCTTC. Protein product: CASSPSDREGYYGYTF.

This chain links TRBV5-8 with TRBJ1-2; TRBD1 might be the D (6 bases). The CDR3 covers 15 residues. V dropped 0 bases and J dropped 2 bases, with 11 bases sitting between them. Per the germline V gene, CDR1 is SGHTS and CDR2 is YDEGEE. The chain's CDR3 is CASSLELQGNYGYTF. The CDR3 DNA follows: TGTGCCAGCAGCTTGGAACTCCAGGGGAACTATGGCTACACCTTC.

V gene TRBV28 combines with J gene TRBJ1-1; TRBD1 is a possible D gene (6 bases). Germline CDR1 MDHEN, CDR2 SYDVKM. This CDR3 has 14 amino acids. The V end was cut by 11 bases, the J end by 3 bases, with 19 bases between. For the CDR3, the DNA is TGTGCCTTCGGGGGGCTTTCAGGTTACACTGAAGCTTTCTTT. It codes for CAFGGLSGYTEAFF. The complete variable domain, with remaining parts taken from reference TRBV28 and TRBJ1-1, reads DVKVTQSSRYLVKRTGEKVFLECVQDMDHENMFWYRQDPGLGLRLIYFSYDVKMKEKGDIPEGYSVSREKKERFSLILESASTNQTSMYLCAFGGLSGYTEAFFGQGTRLTVV.

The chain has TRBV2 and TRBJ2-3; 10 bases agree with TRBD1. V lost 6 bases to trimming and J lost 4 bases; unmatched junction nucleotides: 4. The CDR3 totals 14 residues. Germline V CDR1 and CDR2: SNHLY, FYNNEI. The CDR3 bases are TGTGCCAGCAGCTGGACAGGGGGTGCAGATACGCAGTATTTT. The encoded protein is CASSWTGGADTQYF.

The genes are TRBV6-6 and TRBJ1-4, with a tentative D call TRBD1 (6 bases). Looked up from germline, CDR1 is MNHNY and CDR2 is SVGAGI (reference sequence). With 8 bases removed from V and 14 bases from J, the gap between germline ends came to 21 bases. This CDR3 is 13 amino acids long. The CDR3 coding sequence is TGTGCCAGCGGTTGGGACACAGGGTCGGTGCTGTTTTTT. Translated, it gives CASGWDTGSVLFF.

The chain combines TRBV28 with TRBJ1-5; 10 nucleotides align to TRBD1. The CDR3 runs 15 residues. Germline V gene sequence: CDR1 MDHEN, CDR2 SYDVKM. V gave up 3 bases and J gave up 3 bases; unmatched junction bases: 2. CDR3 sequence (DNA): TGTGCCAGCAGTTTGGGGACAGGGGCCAATCAGCCCCAGCATTTT. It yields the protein CASSLGTGANQPQHF.

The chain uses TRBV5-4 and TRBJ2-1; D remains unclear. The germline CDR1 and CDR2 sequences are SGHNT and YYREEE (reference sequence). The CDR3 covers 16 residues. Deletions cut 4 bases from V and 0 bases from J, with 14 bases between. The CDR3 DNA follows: TGTGCCAGCAGCCCTCCCGACTTCTACTCCTACAATGAGCAGTTCTTC. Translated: CASSPPDFYSYNEQFF. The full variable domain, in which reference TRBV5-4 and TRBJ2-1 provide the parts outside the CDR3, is ETGVTQSPTHLIKTRGQQVTLRCSSQSGHNTVSWYQQALGQGPQFIFQYYREEENGRGNFPPRFSGLQFPNYSSELNVNALELDDSALYLCASSPPDFYSYNEQFFGPGTRLTVL.

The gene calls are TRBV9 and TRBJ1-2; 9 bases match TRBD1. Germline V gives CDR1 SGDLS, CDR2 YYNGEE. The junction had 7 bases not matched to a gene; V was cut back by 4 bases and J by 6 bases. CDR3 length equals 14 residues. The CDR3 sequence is CASSYRTGADGYTF. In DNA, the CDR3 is TGTGCCAGCAGCTATCGGACAGGGGCGGATGGCTACACCTTC.

DNA of the CDR3: TGTGCCAGCAGCTCCCCAGGTGGCGATACGCAGTATTTT. The encoded protein is CASSSPGGDTQYF. V and J are TRBV5-4 and TRBJ2-3; D not certain. CDR1 and CDR2 from the germline V gene are SGHNT and YYREEE (reference sequence). The CDR3 spans 13 residues. V lost 3 bases, J lost 6 bases, and 11 bases lay in between. Complete variable domain (other parts from reference TRBV5-4 and TRBJ2-3): ETGVTQSPTHLIKTRGQQVTLRCSSQSGHNTVSWYQQALGQGPQFIFQYYREEENGRGNFPPRFSGLQFPNYSSELNVNALELDDSALYLCASSSPGGDTQYFGPGTRLTVL.

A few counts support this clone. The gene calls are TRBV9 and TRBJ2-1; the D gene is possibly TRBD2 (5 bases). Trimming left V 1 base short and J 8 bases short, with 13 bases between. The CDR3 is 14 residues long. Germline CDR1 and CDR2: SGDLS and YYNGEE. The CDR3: CASSVKSGFDEQFF. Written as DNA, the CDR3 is TGTGCCAGCAGCGTAAAAAGCGGTTTCGATGAGCAGTTCTTC.

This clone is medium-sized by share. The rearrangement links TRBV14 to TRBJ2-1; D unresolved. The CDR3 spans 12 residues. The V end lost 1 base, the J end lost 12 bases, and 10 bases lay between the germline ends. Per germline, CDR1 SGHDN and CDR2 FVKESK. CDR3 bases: TGTGCCAGCAGCCAAGCGCGTGTTCTGCAGTTCTTC. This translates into CASSQARVLQFF.